The 4 T cell receptor beta chains below come from one sample, sequenced in a study of regulatory T cells in long-lasting Graves disease. The time point is: persistent/refractory GD, antithyroid drugs over 5 years with positive TRAb. From RNA extracted from PBMCs, the TCR library was made. Through Arm-PCR of CDR3 regions and iRepertoire HTBI primers, TCR beta libraries were built. TCRdb re-called the multiplex PCR reads with MiXCR, one entry per CDR3 protein. The sample gives roughly 430,000 distinct CDR3 sequences, roughly 21% of which show up once; roughly an eighth is in the top ten. Sequencing used peripheral blood mononuclear cells (PBMCs), obtained when the disease was refractory, from a patient treated with antithyroid drugs. Receptors originate from a female donor with Graves disease.

CDR3 nucleotide sequence: TGTGCCAGCTCACTCTCCAGGGTTTGGGAGGAGACCCAGTACTTC. Amino acids: CASSLSRVWEETQYF. The V gene is TRBV18, the J gene TRBJ2-5, with D perhaps given as TRBD1 or TRBD2 (5 bases each). The V gene lost 4 bases and the J gene lost 5 bases, with 17 bases spanning the gap. The germline V gene has CDR1 KGHSH and CDR2 LQKENI. The CDR3 spans 15 residues.

This clonotype was detected only a few times. The chain uses TRBV5-1 and TRBJ1-5; possible D gene TRBD1, 6 bases. Trimming removed 1 base at V and 6 bases at J, with 14 bases between. CDR1 SGHRS and CDR2 YFSETQ come from the germline V gene. The CDR3 runs 15 residues. The CDR3 DNA is TGCGCCAGCAGCTTGCGGGGGGCGCAGGGTCAGCCCCAGCATTTT. It is translated as CASSLRGAQGQPQHF.

The chain carries TRBV14 and TRBJ1-2; 9 nucleotides agree with TRBD1. The CDR3 consists of 16 residues. Germline trimming cut 3 bases from V and 5 bases from J; bases unmatched to any gene: 10. Germline lookup yields CDR1 SGHDN and CDR2 FVKESK. In nucleotides, the CDR3 is TGTGCCAGCAGCCACATACAGGGGGCGAATCAATATGGCTACACCTTC. Encoded protein: CASSHIQGANQYGYTF. Variable domain in full (rest from reference TRBV14 and TRBJ1-2): EAGVTQFPSHSVIEKGQTVTLRCDPISGHDNLYWYRRVMGKEIKFLLHFVKESKQDESGMPNNRFLAERTGGTYSTLKVQPAELEDSGVYFCASSHIQGANQYGYTFGSGTRLTVV.

This rearrangement joins TRBV11-2 to TRBJ2-3, with D unclear. The V and J ends lost 0 bases and 4 bases respectively, with 14 bases between them. CDR1 is SGHAT and CDR2 is FQNNGV in the germline V gene. The CDR3 sequence is 16 residues long. For the CDR3, the DNA is TGTGCCAGCAGCTTAGAAAGGATAGGTTCGGCAGATACGCAGTATTTT. Translation gives CASSLERIGSADTQYF.